This T cell receptor (beta chain) was profiled in a study of cytomegalovirus exposure and HLA in healthy donors. CDR1 and CDR2 from the germline V gene are MNHNY and SVGAGI (reference sequence). The CDR3 has 15 residues. Remarks on this clone: No antigen is known for it. The junction shows a germline mismatch at one end, possibly a read error.

General study findings and limits: Accurate HLA-A and HLA-B prediction from TCR beta sequences was reported for most subjects. Certain indistinguishable V segments, among them TRBV6-2 and TRBV6-3, were excluded.

The PCR had 60 Vbeta and 13 Jbeta primers. Only in-frame clones appear in the TCRdb table, and some are missing; sequencing was by immunoSEQ multiplex PCR. The sample has roughly 98,000 clones, 55% to 75% seen once; the top ten hold 2% to 2.5%. The sequencing input was PBMCs. The rearrangement uses TRBV6-6 and TRBJ1-6, with 7 bases that match TRBD1. This clonotype originated in a man aged 45-60 years in good health and CMV-seronegative. The CDR3: CAGSYWQGGNSPLHF. As DNA, the CDR3 is TGTGCCGGCAGTTACTGGCAGGGGGGTAATTCACCCCTCCACTTT.